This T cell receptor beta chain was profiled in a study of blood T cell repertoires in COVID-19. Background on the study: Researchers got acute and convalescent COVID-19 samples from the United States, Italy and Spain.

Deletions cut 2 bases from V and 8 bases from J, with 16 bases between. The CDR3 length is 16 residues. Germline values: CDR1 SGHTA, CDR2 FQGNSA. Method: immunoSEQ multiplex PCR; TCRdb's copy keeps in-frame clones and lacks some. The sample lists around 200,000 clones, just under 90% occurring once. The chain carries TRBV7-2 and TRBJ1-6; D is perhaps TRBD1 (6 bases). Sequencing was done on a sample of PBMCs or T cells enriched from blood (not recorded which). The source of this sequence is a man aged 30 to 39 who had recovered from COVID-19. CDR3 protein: CASSLIDRGFDSPLHF. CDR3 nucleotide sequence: TGTGCCAGCAGCTTAATCGATAGGGGGTTCGATTCACCCCTCCACTTT.